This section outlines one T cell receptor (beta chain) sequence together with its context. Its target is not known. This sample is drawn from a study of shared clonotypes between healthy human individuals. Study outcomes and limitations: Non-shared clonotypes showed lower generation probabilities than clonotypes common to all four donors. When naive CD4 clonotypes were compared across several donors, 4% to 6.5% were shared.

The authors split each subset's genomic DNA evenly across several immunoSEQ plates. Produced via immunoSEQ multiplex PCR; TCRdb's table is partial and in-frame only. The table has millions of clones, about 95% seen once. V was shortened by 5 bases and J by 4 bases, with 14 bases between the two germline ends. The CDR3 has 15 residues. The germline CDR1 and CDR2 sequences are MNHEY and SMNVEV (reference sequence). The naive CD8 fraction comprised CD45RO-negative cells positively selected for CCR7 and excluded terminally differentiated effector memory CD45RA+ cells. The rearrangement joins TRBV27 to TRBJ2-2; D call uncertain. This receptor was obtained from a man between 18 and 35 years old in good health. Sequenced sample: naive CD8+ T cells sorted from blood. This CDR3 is CASSLLAFTTGELFF. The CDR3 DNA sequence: TGTGCCAGCAGTCTCCTCGCCTTTACCACCGGGGAGCTGTTTTTT.